This T cell receptor (beta chain) was recorded in a study of PD-1 blockade in classical Hodgkin lymphoma. Findings and limits, study-wide: Significantly greater TCR diversity emerged by C4D1 in CD4+ cells but not CD8+ cells. Complete responders had baseline diversity similar to newly diagnosed patients.

Remarks on this clone: No antigen is known for it.

V lost 8 bases to trimming and J lost 2 bases; unmatched junction nucleotides: 4. Germline V CDR1 and CDR2: ENHRY, SYGVKD. The CDR3 consists of 14 residues. Every single patient, without exception, relapsed after autologous stem cell transplantation, and brentuximab vedotin exposure varied. Best outcomes ranged across complete response, partial response and progressive disease. Generated by immunoSEQ multiplex PCR, the TCRdb table keeps only in-frame clones and is missing some. The sample includes some 96,000 clones, roughly 92% of them seen just once. The gene calls are TRBV10-3 and TRBJ2-2; TRBD2 aligns across 8 bases. The sequenced sample was peripheral blood mononuclear cells (PBMCs), obtained at baseline. This clonotype was obtained from a human donor with classical Hodgkin lymphoma. CDR3 amino acids: CAIGTSGNTGELFF. The CDR3 nucleotides read TGTGCCATCGGTACTAGCGGAAACACCGGGGAGCTGTTTTTT.